These 20 T cell receptor beta chains share one sample of origin, sequenced in a study of molecular identifiers for immune sequencing clone quantification. TCRdb used MiXCR to reprocess the PCR reads, holding one entry per CDR3 protein. The data show hundreds of thousands of distinct CDR3 sequences, with over 20% seen just once and 0.65% to 0.75% held by the top ten. Material: naive CD8+ T cells from blood, with Jurkat cell RNA spiked in. Subset given: FACS-sorted CD8+CD4-CCR7+CD45RA+ naive T cells. The receptors were gathered from a human donor in good health. Some libraries in this study had Jurkat cell RNA spiked in.

The chain carries TRBV19 and TRBJ1-1, with TRBD1 matching 9 bases. The germline V gene has CDR1 LNHDA and CDR2 SQIVND (reference sequence). The V and J ends lost 3 bases and 5 bases, in that order; junction bases with no gene match: 4. This CDR3 region has 14 residues. DNA for the CDR3: TGTGCCAGTAGTATCAACAGGGGGCCGACTGAAGCTTTCTTT. Amino acid sequence: CASSINRGPTEAFF.

This clonotype came up a few times. J is TRBJ1-4 and V is TRBV24-1; D possibly corresponds to TRBD1 (5 bases). CDR1 and CDR2 from the germline V gene are KGHDR and SFDVKD. This CDR3 contains 15 residues. The V end lost 5 bases, the J end lost 2 bases, and 11 bases lay between the germline ends. The CDR3 reads CATSAQGSTNEKLFF. In DNA form, the CDR3 reads TGTGCCACCAGTGCCCAGGGCTCTACTAATGAAAAACTGTTTTTT.

This clonotype was counted only a few times. The chain carries TRBV4-1 and TRBJ2-7, with D perhaps matching TRBD2 (5 bases). Germline V gene lookup returns CDR1 MGHRA and CDR2 YSYEKL. This CDR3 is 16 amino acids long. Trimming left V 0 bases short and J 6 bases short, with 18 bases between. The CDR3 DNA reads as TGCGCCAGCAGCCAAGATTCCGAGCGGAACTTTTTCGAGCAGTACTTC. Its translation: CASSQDSERNFFEQYF.

This chain links TRBV19 with TRBJ2-7, with a possible D match to TRBD1 (6 bases). This CDR3 is 14 amino acids long. The germline CDR1 and CDR2 sequences are LNHDA and SQIVND (reference sequence). V lost 1 base and J 4 bases, leaving 11 bases between the germline ends. The CDR3 is CASSIAGQGYEQYF. For the CDR3, the DNA is TGTGCCAGTAGTATAGCCGGCCAGGGGTACGAGCAGTACTTC.

Comments on this clonotype: Its ends do not fully match the called genes, so a read error is possible. V gene TRBV28 combines with J gene TRBJ1-2; the D is unclear. The CDR3 is made up of 12 amino acids. Germline-derived CDR1 and CDR2 are MDHEN and SYDVKM. The CDR3 DNA sequence: TGTGCCTGCAGTTCTAGTTTTAGTGGCTACACCTTC. This translates into CACSSSFSGYTF.

The chain carries TRBV19 and TRBJ2-2; 7 bases fit TRBD1. The J segment lost 4 bases and the V segment lost 11 bases, leaving 7 bases of the junction unmatched. Germline CDR1 reads LNHDA; CDR2 reads SQIVND (reference sequence). There are 13 residues in the CDR3. CDR3 sequence: CAARDSGTGELFF. CDR3 DNA sequence: TGTGCCGCACGGGACAGTGGCACCGGGGAGCTGTTTTTT.

This clonotype appeared a few times. The chain links TRBV12-3 or TRBV12-4 to TRBJ2-1; 7 nucleotides line up with TRBD1. This CDR3 contains 15 residues. J was trimmed by 8 bases and V by 0 bases; bases with no gene match: 7. Here the CDR3 DNA reads TGTGCCAGCAGTTTAGCCCAAACAGGGGTTCATGAGCAGTTCTTC. Protein product: CASSLAQTGVHEQFF.

This clonotype was detected many times. V is TRBV7-9 and J is TRBJ2-7; 8 bases agree with TRBD2. The V gene end was trimmed by 5 bases and the J gene end by 4 bases; junction bases not matched to a gene: 16. The CDR3 runs to 17 residues. CDR1 and CDR2 from the germline V gene are SEHNR and FQNEAQ (reference sequence). In nucleotides, the CDR3 is TGTGCCAGCAGCCTGGCCGATAAGCGGGAGAATTGGTACGAGCAGTACTTC. It yields the protein CASSLADKRENWYEQYF.

The sample holds one count of this clonotype. A read error is possible here, since a much larger clone lies one base away. The chain recombines TRBV13 with TRBJ2-3; TRBD2 matches 7 bases. From germline, CDR1 is PRHDT and CDR2 FYEKMQ (reference sequence). The CDR3 contains 15 residues. The DNA for the CDR3 is TGTGCCAGCAGCTCTTCCGGGACTACCACAGATACGCGGTATTTT. Residues: CASSSSGTTTDTRYF.

CDR3 sequence: CASSNETGFCDEQYF. CDR3 nucleotide sequence: TGTGCCAGCAGTAACGAAACAGGGTTTTGTGACGAGCAGTACTTC. The chain has TRBV6-2 or TRBV6-3 and TRBJ2-7, with D maybe TRBD1 (6 bases). Germline V lookup: CDR1 MNHEY, CDR2 SVGEGT. The CDR3 is 15 residues long. With 5 bases removed from V and 5 bases from J, the gap between germline ends came to 19 bases.

This clonotype was seen ten or more times. As DNA, the CDR3 is TGTGCCAGCAGCTTGGTCGGGGTCACAGATACGCAGTATTTT. This encodes CASSLVGVTDTQYF. The chain links TRBV5-4 to TRBJ2-3; the D gene is possibly TRBD2 (5 bases). V lost 0 bases to trimming and J lost 2 bases, with 7 bases between them. Germline assignment: CDR1 SGHNT and CDR2 YYREEE (reference sequence). The CDR3 is 14 amino acids.

This clonotype showed up many times. The chain recombines TRBV15 with TRBJ1-1, with a tentative D call TRBD1 (5 bases). Between the trimmed V and J ends, which lost 3 bases and 6 bases, there was a span of 11 bases. CDR3 length: 13 residues. CDR1 and CDR2 from the germline V gene are LNHNV and YYDKDF (reference sequence). CDR3 DNA sequence: TGTGCCACCAGCAGGACGGTGGGGGCTGAAGCTTTCTTT. This codes for CATSRTVGAEAFF.

With respect to this clonotype: The junction departs from the called germline gene at one end, perhaps through a read error. The chain is built from TRBV4-1 and TRBJ2-7, with a possible D match to TRBD2 (5 bases). The CDR3 has 14 residues. Germline-derived CDR1 and CDR2 are MGHRA and YSYEKL. The chain's CDR3 is CACSQEDYSYEQYF. Written as DNA, the CDR3 is TGCGCCTGCAGCCAAGAAGACTACTCCTACGAGCAGTACTTC.

This chain links TRBV27 with TRBJ2-7; 11 nucleotides agree with TRBD1. Per germline, CDR1 MNHEY and CDR2 SMNVEV (reference sequence). J lost 5 bases, V lost 2 bases, and 5 bases had no gene match. The CDR3 runs 15 residues. The CDR3 loop is CASSLAGQGANEQYF. The CDR3 coding sequence is TGTGCCAGCAGTTTAGCCGGACAGGGGGCTAACGAGCAGTACTTC.

The chain uses TRBV20-1 and TRBJ1-6; D uncertain. Trimming took off 0 bases at V and 2 bases at J, with 11 bases between the two ends. The CDR3 length is 16 residues. Germline CDR1 reads DFQATT; CDR2 reads SNEGSKA (reference sequence). The CDR3 loop is CSARDPQATYNSPLHF. The CDR3 DNA follows: TGCAGTGCTAGAGATCCCCAGGCGACCTATAATTCACCCCTCCACTTT.

Ten or more counts support this clonotype. The V call is TRBV7-9, the J call TRBJ1-2, with D unresolved. CDR1 is SEHNR and CDR2 is FQNEAQ in the germline V gene (reference sequence). The CDR3 spans 16 residues. V lost 1 base and J lost 6, with 18 bases in between. CDR3 protein: CASSLDTRAKSNGYTF. As DNA, the CDR3 is TGTGCCAGCAGCTTAGATACTCGCGCTAAGAGCAATGGCTACACCTTC.

This clonotype turned up a few times. The chain combines TRBV20-1 with TRBJ2-3; 8 nucleotides match TRBD2. CDR3 length equals 13 residues. CDR1 and CDR2 from the germline V gene are DFQATT and SNEGSKA (reference sequence). Trimming at V came to 2 bases and at J to 6 bases, leaving 4 bases not matched to a gene. The CDR3 sequence is CSARSGLADTQYF. The CDR3 DNA follows: TGCAGTGCTAGATCCGGACTAGCTGATACGCAGTATTTT.

This clonotype was seen repeatedly, ten times or more. This rearrangement joins TRBV9 to TRBJ1-5; the D is unclear. V was trimmed by 0 bases and J by 5 bases, leaving 9 bases between them. The V gene's germline CDR1 is SGDLS and CDR2 YYNGEE. This CDR3 region has 14 residues. The CDR3 DNA sequence: TGTGCCAGCAGCGTAGGCAGTGAGGATCAGCCCCAGCATTTT. Protein: CASSVGSEDQPQHF.

Comments on this clonotype: A much more abundant neighbour one base away suggests this may be a read error. The gene calls are TRBV29-1 and TRBJ2-3; D is unresolved. The CDR3 has 11 amino acids. Germline CDR1 reads SQVTM; CDR2 reads ANQGSEA. CDR3: CSAANTDSQYF. The DNA of the CDR3 is TGCAGTGCTGCGAACACAGATTCGCAGTATTTT.

This clonotype was found many times. This chain links TRBV4-1 with TRBJ2-7; the D is unclear. Germline V lookup: CDR1 MGHRA, CDR2 YSYEKL. Between the trimmed V and J ends, which lost 1 base and 7 bases, there was a span of 14 bases. CDR3 length: 14 amino acids. CDR3 coding DNA: TGCGCCAGCAGCCAAGGTCCCACCAGTGGAGAGCAGTACTTC. Its protein product is CASSQGPTSGEQYF.